Reported below is one T cell receptor (beta chain). The source of the sample is a study of blood T cell repertoires in COVID-19. In the study overall: Sources were T cells, B-cell-depleted T cells, or PBMCs; the material itself was cDNA or gDNA.

CDR1 and CDR2 from the germline V gene are MGHRA and YSYEKL. The length of the CDR3 is 18 residues. V dropped 1 base and J dropped 0; count of bases not matched to a gene: 6. Profiling relied on immunoSEQ multiplex PCR, and the TCRdb table lists in-frame clones only, not all of them. Of approximately 210,000 clones listed, 75% to 90% were seen once; the top ten hold about 2.2%. Sequenced: peripheral blood. V gene TRBV4-1 combines with J gene TRBJ2-5, with TRBD2 matching over 12 bases. This TCR was sampled from a man aged 25-40 years who had recovered from COVID-19. The CDR3: CASSQGLAGVRYQETQYF. The CDR3 DNA reads TGCGCCAGCAGCCAAGGACTAGCGGGGGTCCGGTACCAAGAGACCCAGTACTTC.